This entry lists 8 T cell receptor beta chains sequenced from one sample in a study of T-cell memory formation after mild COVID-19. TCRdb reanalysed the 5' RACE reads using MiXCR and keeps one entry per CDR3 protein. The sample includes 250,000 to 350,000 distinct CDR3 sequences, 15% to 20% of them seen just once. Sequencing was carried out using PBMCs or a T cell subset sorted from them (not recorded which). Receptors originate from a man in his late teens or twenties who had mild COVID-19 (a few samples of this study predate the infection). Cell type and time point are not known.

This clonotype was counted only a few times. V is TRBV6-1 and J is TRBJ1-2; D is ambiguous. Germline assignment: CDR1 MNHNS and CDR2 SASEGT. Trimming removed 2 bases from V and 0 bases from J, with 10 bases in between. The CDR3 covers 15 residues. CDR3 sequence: CASSEFGGTNYGYTF. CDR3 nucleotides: TGTGCCAGCAGTGAATTTGGTGGAACTAACTATGGCTACACCTTC.

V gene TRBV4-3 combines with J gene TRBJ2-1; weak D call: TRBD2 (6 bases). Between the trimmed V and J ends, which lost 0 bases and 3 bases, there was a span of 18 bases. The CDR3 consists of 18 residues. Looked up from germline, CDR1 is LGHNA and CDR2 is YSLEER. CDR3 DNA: TGCGCCAGCAGCCAAGATCCCCCCGTCCGACTAGACTACAATGAGCAGTTCTTC. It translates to CASSQDPPVRLDYNEQFF.

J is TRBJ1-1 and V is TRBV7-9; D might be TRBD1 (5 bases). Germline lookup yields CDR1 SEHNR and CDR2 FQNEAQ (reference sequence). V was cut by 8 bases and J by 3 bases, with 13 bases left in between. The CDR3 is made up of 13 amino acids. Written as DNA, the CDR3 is TGTGCCAGCCGGACGGGGGGAGACACTGAAGCTTTCTTT. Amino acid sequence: CASRTGGDTEAFF.

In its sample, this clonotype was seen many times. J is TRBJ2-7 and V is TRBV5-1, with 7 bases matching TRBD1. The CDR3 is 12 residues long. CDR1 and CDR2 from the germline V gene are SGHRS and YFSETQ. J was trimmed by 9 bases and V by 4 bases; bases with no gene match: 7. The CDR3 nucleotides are TGCGCCAGCAGCCGGGACAGCTCTCGGCAGTACTTC. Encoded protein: CASSRDSSRQYF. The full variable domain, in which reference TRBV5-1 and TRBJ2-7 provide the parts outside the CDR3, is KAGVTQTPRYLIKTRGQQVTLSCSPISGHRSVSWYQQTPGQGLQFLFEYFSETQRNKGNFPGRFSGRQFSNSRSEMNVSTLELGDSALYLCASSRDSSRQYFGPGTRLTVT.

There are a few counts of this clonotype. For the CDR3, the DNA is TGCGCCAGCAGATCCCCGGGACTCACCTATGGCTACACCTTC. It encodes CASRSPGLTYGYTF. The genes are TRBV5-1 and TRBJ1-2; a possible D gene is TRBD1 (5 bases). Per the germline V gene, CDR1 is SGHRS and CDR2 is YFSETQ. V lost 5 bases to trimming and J lost 4 bases, with 15 bases between them. This CDR3 is built from 14 residues.

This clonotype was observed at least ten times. The CDR3 loop reads CASSPGVGETQYF. The CDR3, as DNA: TGCGCCAGCAGCCCGGGGGTCGGAGAGACCCAGTACTTC. The chain employs TRBV5-1 and TRBJ2-5; maybe TRBD2 (6 bases). Germline V gene data show CDR1 as SGHRS and CDR2 as YFSETQ. The CDR3 loop spans 13 amino acids. The V end was cut by 4 bases, the J end by 4 bases, with 11 bases between.

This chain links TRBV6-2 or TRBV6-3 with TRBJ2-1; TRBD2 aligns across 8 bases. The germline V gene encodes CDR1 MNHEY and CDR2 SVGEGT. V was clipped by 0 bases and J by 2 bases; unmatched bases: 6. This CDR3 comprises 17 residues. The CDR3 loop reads CASSYSIWRGAYNEQFF. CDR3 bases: TGTGCCAGCAGTTACTCGATCTGGCGGGGGGCCTACAATGAGCAGTTCTTC.

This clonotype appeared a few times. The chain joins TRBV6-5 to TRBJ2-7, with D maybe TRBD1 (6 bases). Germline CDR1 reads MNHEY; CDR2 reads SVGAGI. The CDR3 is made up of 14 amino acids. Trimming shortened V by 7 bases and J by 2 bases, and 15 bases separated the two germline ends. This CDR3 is CASIGRGRAYEQYF. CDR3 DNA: TGTGCCAGCATTGGCAGGGGCAGGGCCTACGAGCAGTACTTC.